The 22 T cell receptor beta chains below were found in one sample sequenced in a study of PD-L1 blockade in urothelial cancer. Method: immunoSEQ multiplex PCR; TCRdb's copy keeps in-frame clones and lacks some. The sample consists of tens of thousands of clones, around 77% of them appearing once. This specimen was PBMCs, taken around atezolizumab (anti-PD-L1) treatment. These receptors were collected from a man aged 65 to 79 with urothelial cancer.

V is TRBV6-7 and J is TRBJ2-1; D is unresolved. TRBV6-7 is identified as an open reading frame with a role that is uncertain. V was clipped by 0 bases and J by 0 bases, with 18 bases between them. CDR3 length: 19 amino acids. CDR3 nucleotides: TGTGCCAGCAGTTACTCGCCAACCACTGGGCGTAGCTCCTACAATGAGCAGTTCTTC. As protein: CASSYSPTTGRSSYNEQFF.

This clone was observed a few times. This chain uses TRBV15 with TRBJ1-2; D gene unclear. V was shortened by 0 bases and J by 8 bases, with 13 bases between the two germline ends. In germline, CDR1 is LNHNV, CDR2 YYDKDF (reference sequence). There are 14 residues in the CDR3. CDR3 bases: TGTGCCACCAGCAGAGATGCGAAGGTGGAGGGCTACACCTTC. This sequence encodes CATSRDAKVEGYTF.

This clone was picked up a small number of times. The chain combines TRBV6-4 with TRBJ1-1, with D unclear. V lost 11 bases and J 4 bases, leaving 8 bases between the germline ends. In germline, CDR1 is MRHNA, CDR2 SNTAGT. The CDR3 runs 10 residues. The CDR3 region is CAGEGTEAFF. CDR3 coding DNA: TGTGCCGGCGAGGGCACTGAAGCTTTCTTT.

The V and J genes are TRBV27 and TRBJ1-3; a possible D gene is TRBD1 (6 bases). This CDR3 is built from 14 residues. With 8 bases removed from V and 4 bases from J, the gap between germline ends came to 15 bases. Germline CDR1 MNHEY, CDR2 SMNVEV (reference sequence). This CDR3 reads CASSWTATGNTIYF. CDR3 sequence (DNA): TGTGCCAGCTCTTGGACAGCAACGGGAAACACCATATATTTT.

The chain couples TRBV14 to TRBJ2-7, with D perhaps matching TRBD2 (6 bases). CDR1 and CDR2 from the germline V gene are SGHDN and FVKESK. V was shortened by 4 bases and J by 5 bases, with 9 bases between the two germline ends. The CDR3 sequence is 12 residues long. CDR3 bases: TGTGCCAGCAGCCCCAGCGGGCACGAGCAGTACTTC. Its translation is CASSPSGHEQYF. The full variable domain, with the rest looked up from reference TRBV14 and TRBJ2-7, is EAGVTQFPSHSVIEKGQTVTLRCDPISGHDNLYWYRRVMGKEIKFLLHFVKESKQDESGMPNNRFLAERTGGTYSTLKVQPAELEDSGVYFCASSPSGHEQYFGPGTRLTVT.

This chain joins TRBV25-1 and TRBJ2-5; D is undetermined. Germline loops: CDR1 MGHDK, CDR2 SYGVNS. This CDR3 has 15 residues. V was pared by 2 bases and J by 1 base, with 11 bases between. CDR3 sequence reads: CASSEDPDIQETQYF. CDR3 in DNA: TGTGCCAGCAGTGAAGATCCCGACATCCAAGAGACCCAGTACTTC. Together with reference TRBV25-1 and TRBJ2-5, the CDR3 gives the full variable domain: EADIYQTPRYLVIGTGKKITLECSQTMGHDKMYWYQQDPGMELHLIHYSYGVNSTEKGDLSSESTVSRIRTEHFPLTLESARPSHTSQYLCASSEDPDIQETQYFGPGTRLLVL.

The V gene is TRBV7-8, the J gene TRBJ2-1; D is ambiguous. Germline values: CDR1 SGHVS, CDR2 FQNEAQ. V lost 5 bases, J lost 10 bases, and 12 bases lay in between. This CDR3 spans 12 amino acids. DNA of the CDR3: TGTGCCAGCAGCGATTGGATGCGGGAGCAGTTCTTC. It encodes CASSDWMREQFF.

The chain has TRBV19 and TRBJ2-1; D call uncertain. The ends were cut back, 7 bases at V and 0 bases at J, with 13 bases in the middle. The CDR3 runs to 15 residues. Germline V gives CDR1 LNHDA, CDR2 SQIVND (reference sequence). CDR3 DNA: TGTGCCAGTAACGTGGGCCGAAGCTCCTACAATGAGCAGTTCTTC. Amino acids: CASNVGRSSYNEQFF.

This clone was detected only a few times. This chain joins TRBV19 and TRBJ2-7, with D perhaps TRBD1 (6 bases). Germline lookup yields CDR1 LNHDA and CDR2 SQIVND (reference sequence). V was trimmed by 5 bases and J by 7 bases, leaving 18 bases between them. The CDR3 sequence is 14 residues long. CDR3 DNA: TGTGCCAGTAGTTTAACAGGGCTTGGCTGGGAGCAGTACTTC. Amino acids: CASSLTGLGWEQYF.

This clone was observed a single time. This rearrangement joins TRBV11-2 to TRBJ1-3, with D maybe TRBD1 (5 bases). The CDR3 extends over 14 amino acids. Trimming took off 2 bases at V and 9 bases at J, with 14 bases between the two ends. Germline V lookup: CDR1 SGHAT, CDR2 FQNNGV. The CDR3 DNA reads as TGTGCCAGCAGCTTAAGTCAGGGCGGGGGCACCATATATTTT. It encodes CASSLSQGGGTIYF.

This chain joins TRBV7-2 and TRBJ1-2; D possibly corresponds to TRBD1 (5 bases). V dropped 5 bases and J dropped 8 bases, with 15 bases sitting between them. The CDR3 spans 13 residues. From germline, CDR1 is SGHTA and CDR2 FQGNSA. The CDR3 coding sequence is TGTGCCAGCAGCCCGGACATCATAGGGGGCTACACCTTC. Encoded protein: CASSPDIIGGYTF.

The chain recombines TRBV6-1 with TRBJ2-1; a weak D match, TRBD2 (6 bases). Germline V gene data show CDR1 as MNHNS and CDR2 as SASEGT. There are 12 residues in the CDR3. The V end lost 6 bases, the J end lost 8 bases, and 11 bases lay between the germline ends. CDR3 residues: CASRWGEDEQFF. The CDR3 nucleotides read TGTGCCAGCAGGTGGGGGGAGGATGAGCAGTTCTTC.

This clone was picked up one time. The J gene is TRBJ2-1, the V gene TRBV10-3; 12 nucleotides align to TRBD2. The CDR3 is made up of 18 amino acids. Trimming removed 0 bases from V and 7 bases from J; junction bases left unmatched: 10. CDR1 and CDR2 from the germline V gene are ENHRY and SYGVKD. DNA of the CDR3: TGTGCCATCAGTGAGTCGACTAGAAGGCTAGCGGGAGGGAATGAGCAGTTCTTC. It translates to CAISESTRRLAGGNEQFF.

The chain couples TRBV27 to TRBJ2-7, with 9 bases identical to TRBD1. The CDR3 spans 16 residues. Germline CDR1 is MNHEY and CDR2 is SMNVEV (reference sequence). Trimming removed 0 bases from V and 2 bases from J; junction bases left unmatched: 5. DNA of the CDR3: TGTGCCAGCAGTTTATCGGGGACAGGGAAAACCTACGAGCAGTACTTC. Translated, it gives CASSLSGTGKTYEQYF.

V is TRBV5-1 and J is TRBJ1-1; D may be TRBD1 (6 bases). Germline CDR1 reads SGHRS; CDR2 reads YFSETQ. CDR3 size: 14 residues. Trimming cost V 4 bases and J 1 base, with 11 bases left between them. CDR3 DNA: TGCGCCAGCAGCCGACAGGCGTGGAACACTGAAGCTTTCTTT. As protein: CASSRQAWNTEAFF.

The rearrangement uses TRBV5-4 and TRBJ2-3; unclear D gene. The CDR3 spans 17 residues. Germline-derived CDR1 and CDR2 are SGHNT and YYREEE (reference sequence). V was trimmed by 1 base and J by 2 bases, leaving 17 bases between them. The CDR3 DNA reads TGTGCCAGCAGCTTGATGGTATCGGGTTCGGCCACAGATACGCAGTATTTT. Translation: CASSLMVSGSATDTQYF.

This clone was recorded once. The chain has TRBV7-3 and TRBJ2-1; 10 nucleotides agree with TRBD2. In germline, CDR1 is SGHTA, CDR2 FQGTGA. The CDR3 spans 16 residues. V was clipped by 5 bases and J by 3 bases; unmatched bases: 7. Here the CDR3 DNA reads TGTGCCAGCAGCCGCGGAGCGGGAGGGTTCTACAATGAGCAGTTCTTC. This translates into CASSRGAGGFYNEQFF.

CDR3 DNA sequence: TGTGCCAGCAGTTACAGGGGAGGGGGCACTGAAGCTTTCTTT. Its protein is CASSYRGGGTEAFF. The V call is TRBV6-5, the J call TRBJ1-1; TRBD1 might be the D (6 bases). This CDR3 is 14 amino acids long. Germline V lookup: CDR1 MNHEY, CDR2 SVGAGI. V was trimmed by 2 bases and J by 4 bases, leaving 11 bases between them.

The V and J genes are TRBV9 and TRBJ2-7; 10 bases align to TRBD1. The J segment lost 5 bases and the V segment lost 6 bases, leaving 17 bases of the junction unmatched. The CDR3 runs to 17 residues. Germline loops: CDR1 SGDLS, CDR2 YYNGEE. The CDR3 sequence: CASTSKPNGTGVHEQYF. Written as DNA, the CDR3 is TGTGCCAGCACATCCAAGCCCAACGGGACAGGGGTCCACGAGCAGTACTTC.

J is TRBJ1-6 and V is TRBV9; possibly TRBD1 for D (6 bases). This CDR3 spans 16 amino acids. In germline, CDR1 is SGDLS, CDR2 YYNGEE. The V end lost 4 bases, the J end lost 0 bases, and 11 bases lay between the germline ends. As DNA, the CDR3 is TGTGCCAGCAGCCTTGAGGACAGCTCCTATAATTCACCCCTCCACTTT. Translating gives CASSLEDSSYNSPLHF.

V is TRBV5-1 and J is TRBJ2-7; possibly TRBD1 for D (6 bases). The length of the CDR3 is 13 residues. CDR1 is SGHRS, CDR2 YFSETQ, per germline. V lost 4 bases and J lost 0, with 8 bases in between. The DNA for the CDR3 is TGCGCCAGCAGCACGGACAGCTCCTACGAGCAGTACTTC. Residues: CASSTDSSYEQYF.

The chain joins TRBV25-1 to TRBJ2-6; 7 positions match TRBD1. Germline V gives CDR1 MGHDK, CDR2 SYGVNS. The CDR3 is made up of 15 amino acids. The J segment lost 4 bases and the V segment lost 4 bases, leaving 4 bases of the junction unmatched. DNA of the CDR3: TGTGCCAGCAGTGGTACAGGGGCCGGGGCCAACGTCCTGACTTTC. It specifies CASSGTGAGANVLTF. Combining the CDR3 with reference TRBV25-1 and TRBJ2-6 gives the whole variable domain EADIYQTPRYLVIGTGKKITLECSQTMGHDKMYWYQQDPGMELHLIHYSYGVNSTEKGDLSSESTVSRIRTEHFPLTLESARPSHTSQYLCASSGTGAGANVLTFGAGSRLTVL.